This T cell receptor beta chain is from a study of neurological immune-mediated disorders. CDR1 is SNHLY, CDR2 FYNNEI, per germline. Trimming cost V 3 bases and J 8 bases; bases outside gene matches: 6. The CDR3 loop spans 15 amino acids. As for the cDNA, it was generated by 5'RACE with 10-nucleotide random UMIs. TCRdb reanalysed the 5' RACE reads using MiXCR and keeps one entry per CDR3 protein. The table lists roughly 45,000 distinct CDR3 sequences, roughly 14% of them singletons. This clonotype was seen ten or more times. Regarding time point: longitudinal time-point 3. The source is a man in his thirties or forties in good health. Sequenced material: PBMCs. The V and J genes are TRBV2 and TRBJ2-3; the match to TRBD2 covers 12 bases. CDR3 sequence (DNA): TGTGCCAGCAGTGATGCTAGCGGGAGGGGTGGTACGCAGTATTTT. It encodes CASSDASGRGGTQYF.